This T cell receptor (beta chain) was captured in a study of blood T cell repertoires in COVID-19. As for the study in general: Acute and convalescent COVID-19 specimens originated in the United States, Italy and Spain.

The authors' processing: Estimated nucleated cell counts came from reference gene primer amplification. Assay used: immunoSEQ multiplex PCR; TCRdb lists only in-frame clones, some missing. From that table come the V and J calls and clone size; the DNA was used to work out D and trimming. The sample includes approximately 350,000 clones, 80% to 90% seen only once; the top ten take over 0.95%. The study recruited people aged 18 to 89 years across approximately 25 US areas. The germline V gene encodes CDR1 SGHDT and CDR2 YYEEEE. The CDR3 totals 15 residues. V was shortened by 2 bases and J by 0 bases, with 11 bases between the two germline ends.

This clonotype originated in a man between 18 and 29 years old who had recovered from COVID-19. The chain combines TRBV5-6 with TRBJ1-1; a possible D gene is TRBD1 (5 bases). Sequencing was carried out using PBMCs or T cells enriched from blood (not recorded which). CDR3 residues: CASSFPRGMNTEAFF. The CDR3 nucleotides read TGTGCCAGCAGCTTCCCCCGGGGGATGAACACTGAAGCTTTCTTT.